This TCR beta chain was obtained from a study of T cells in Graves' hyperthyroidism and ophthalmopathy. Template material for amplifying TCR beta CDR3 regions consisted of RNA transcripts. TCR CDR3 underwent first-round RT-PCR with the HTBI primer set. TCRdb redid the calling of the multiplex PCR reads with MiXCR, one entry per CDR3 protein. The sample has about 300,000 distinct CDR3 sequences; 10% to 15% are singletons. V was clipped by 6 bases and J by 6 bases, with 17 bases between them. The germline V gene encodes CDR1 LNHDA and CDR2 SQIVND (reference sequence). The CDR3 sequence is 14 residues long.

The TCR was taken from a woman younger than 45 with Graves' hyperthyroidism that later progressed to Graves' ophthalmopathy. The sample was blood. The chain uses TRBV19 and TRBJ1-2; D perhaps matches TRBD1 (5 bases). For the CDR3, the DNA is TGTGCCAGTAGGAGGGACCGTCAGAGGGATGGCTACACCTTC. Its protein is CASRRDRQRDGYTF.